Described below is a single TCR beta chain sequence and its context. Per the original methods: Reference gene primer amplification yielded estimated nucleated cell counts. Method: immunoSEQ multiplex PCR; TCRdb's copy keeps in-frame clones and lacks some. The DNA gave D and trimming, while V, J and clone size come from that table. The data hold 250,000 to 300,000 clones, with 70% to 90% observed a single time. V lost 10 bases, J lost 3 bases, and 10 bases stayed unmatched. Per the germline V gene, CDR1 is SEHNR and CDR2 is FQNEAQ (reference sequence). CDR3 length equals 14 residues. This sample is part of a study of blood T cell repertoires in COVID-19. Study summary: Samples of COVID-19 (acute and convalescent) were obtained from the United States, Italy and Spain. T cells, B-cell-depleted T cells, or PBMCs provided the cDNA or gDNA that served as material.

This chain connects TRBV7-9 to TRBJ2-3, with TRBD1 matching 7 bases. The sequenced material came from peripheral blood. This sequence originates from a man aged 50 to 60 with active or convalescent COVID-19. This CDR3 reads CATQGEQGTDTQYF. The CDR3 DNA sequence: TGTGCCACCCAGGGGGAACAGGGAACAGATACGCAGTATTTT. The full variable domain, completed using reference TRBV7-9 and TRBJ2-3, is DTGVSQNPRHKITKRGQNVTFRCDPISEHNRLYWYRQTLGQGPEFLTYFQNEAQLEKSRLLSDRFSAERPKGSFSTLEIQRTEQGDSAMYLCATQGEQGTDTQYFGPGTRLTVL.